The 12 T cell receptor beta chains below were found in one sample sequenced in a study of T-cell memory formation after mild COVID-19. Via MiXCR, TCRdb re-called the 5' RACE reads, giving one row per CDR3 protein. The data hold about 400,000 distinct CDR3 sequences, with about a sixth observed a single time. The sequencing sample was made of PBMCs or a T cell subset sorted from them (not recorded which). The source is a man between 18 and 29 years old who had mild COVID-19 (a few samples of this study predate the infection). Cell type and time point are not known.

This clonotype was found a few times. V is TRBV4-2 and J is TRBJ1-2, with D possibly TRBD1 on 5 matching bases. The V end lost 5 bases, the J end lost 4 bases, and 11 bases lay between the germline ends. Germline lookup yields CDR1 LGHNA and CDR2 YNFKEQ. The CDR3 runs 13 residues. This CDR3 reads CASSVGPSYGYTF. The CDR3 nucleotides are TGTGCCAGCAGCGTGGGACCATCCTATGGCTACACCTTC.

The chain links TRBV5-1 to TRBJ1-3; possible D gene TRBD1, 5 bases. Germline CDR1 and CDR2: SGHRS and YFSETQ. The CDR3 is made up of 14 amino acids. Trimming cost V 6 bases and J 0 bases, with 10 bases left between them. This chain's CDR3 is CASTRDGSGNTIYF. The CDR3 DNA follows: TGCGCCAGCACCAGGGACGGCTCTGGAAACACCATATATTTT.

The chain has TRBV20-1 and TRBJ2-7; 10 bases are a match to TRBD2. V lost 3 bases to trimming and J lost 9 bases; unmatched junction nucleotides: 14. CDR1 and CDR2 from the germline V gene are DFQATT and SNEGSKA (reference sequence). This CDR3 has 15 amino acids. CDR3 region: CSASFNRLAGDWQYF. CDR3 DNA: TGCAGTGCTAGCTTCAACCGGCTAGCGGGGGACTGGCAGTACTTC.

The chain carries TRBV18 and TRBJ1-2; 7 nucleotides line up with TRBD1. The CDR3 sequence is 14 residues long. The ends lost 5 bases at V and 4 bases at J; junction bases unmatched: 7. Germline loops: CDR1 KGHSH, CDR2 LQKENI. This CDR3 is CASSWTGLLYGYTF. The CDR3 DNA reads as TGTGCCAGCTCATGGACAGGACTCCTCTATGGCTACACCTTC. The full variable domain, its missing parts supplied by reference TRBV18 and TRBJ1-2, is NAGVMQNPRHLVRRRGQEARLRCSPMKGHSHVYWYRQLPEEGLKFMVYLQKENIIDESGMPKERFSAEFPKEGPSILRIQQVVRGDSAAYFCASSWTGLLYGYTFGSGTRLTVV.

This clonotype was picked up a small number of times. The chain couples TRBV18 to TRBJ2-7, with D tentatively TRBD1 (6 bases). The CDR3 totals 13 residues. V shed 3 bases and J shed 6 bases, with 12 bases lying between them. Germline lookup yields CDR1 KGHSH and CDR2 LQKENI. The CDR3 sequence is CASSPGQTAEQYV. DNA of the CDR3: TGTGCCAGCTCACCCGGACAGACTGCCGAGCAGTACGTC.

This chain connects TRBV9 to TRBJ2-3, with 12 bases lining up with TRBD1. V lost 0 bases, J lost 1 base, and 3 bases stayed unmatched. The CDR3 has 17 amino acids. Germline V gene data show CDR1 as SGDLS and CDR2 as YYNGEE. The CDR3 sequence is CASSVGRDRGRTDTQYF. CDR3 coding DNA: TGTGCCAGCAGCGTAGGCCGGGACAGGGGGCGCACAGATACGCAGTATTTT.

The chain has TRBV28 and TRBJ2-5; 10 bases match TRBD2. Trimming removed 5 bases from V and 1 base from J; junction bases left unmatched: 7. CDR3 length: 16 residues. CDR1 and CDR2 from the germline V gene are MDHEN and SYDVKM. The CDR3 DNA is TGTGCCAGCAGTCTGACACTAGCGGGGTTCCAAGAGACCCAGTACTTC. Its protein product is CASSLTLAGFQETQYF.

This clonotype appeared a few times. The chain joins TRBV11-2 to TRBJ2-1, with 8 bases matching TRBD1. CDR1 and CDR2 (germline): SGHAT, FQNNGV. V shed 5 bases, J shed 1 base, and the junction held 4 bases outside the gene matches. This CDR3 has 15 amino acids. The CDR3 nucleotides read TGTGCCAGCAGCACCTACAGGGGGTCCTACAATGAGCAGTTCTTC. Residues: CASSTYRGSYNEQFF.

In this sample, this clonotype turned up many times. The CDR3 spells CASSQEPGQGVIGTDTQYF. Here the CDR3 DNA reads TGCGCCAGCAGCCAAGAGCCGGGACAGGGGGTTATTGGCACAGATACGCAGTATTTT. The chain carries TRBV4-1 and TRBJ2-3, with 11 bases matching TRBD1. CDR3 length: 19 amino acids. Per germline, CDR1 MGHRA and CDR2 YSYEKL. The V segment lost 0 bases and the J segment 1 base; nucleotides outside the gene matches: 9.

This clonotype was found many times. The chain uses TRBV12-3 or TRBV12-4 and TRBJ2-7; 7 nucleotides match TRBD2. This CDR3 spans 12 amino acids. Trimming cost V 3 bases and J 6 bases; bases outside gene matches: 2. CDR3: CASSLGGTEQYF. The CDR3 DNA sequence: TGTGCCAGCAGTTTGGGAGGGACCGAGCAGTACTTC.

V gene TRBV9 combines with J gene TRBJ2-5; D ambiguous. V was cut by 0 bases and J by 5 bases, with 8 bases left in between. This CDR3 has 13 residues. Germline V gives CDR1 SGDLS, CDR2 YYNGEE. In nucleotides, the CDR3 is TGTGCCAGCAGCGTAGGTGTAGGGGAGACCCAGTACTTC. It yields the protein CASSVGVGETQYF.

This chain links TRBV7-3 with TRBJ2-5, with D uncertain. V was clipped by 5 bases and J by 1 base, with 17 bases between them. The CDR3 loop spans 16 amino acids. CDR1 is SGHTA and CDR2 is FQGTGA in the germline V gene. The CDR3 DNA is TGTGCCAGCAGCCCGCGCGTAGGCGGAACCCAAGAGACCCAGTACTTC. It codes for CASSPRVGGTQETQYF.